A selection of T cell receptor beta chains follows, all from one sample in a study of blood T cell repertoires in COVID-19. Profiled with immunoSEQ multiplex PCR; TCRdb holds only in-frame clones, not every one. The sample includes over 150,000 clones, 60% to 85% of them seen just once. Sequences were obtained from peripheral blood. The receptors shown here come from a man between 60 and 70 years old with acute or convalescent COVID-19. CDR3s include the opening cysteine and the closing phenylalanine or tryptophan. A D gene is named only where the DNA matches it firmly. The size of a clone is reported for some rows only, either as once, few or many, or as a class for expanded clones.

TRBJ1-5 TRBD1 TRBV29-1 NA TGCAGCGTTGTTACAGGGGGCCATAGCAATCAGCCCCAGCATTTT CSVVTGGHSNQPQHF
TRBJ2-7 TRBD1 TRBV19 NA TGTGCCAGTAGTATAACAGGGGGCAGCTACGAGCAGTACTTC CASSITGGSYEQYF
TRBJ2-7 TRBD1 TRBV13 NA TGTGCCAGCAGCCCGCCGGGACAGGGGTTTAACGAGCAGTACTTC CASSPPGQGFNEQYF
TRBJ2-2 NA TRBV12-3/TRBV12-4 NA TGTGCCAGCAGGGCACCGAACACCGGGGAGCTGTTTTTT CASRAPNTGELFF
TRBJ1-5 NA TRBV19 NA TGTGCCAGTACCTTGCGCGAGGGACAGCCCCAGCATTTT CASTLREGQPQHF
TRBJ1-1 NA TRBV5-1 NA TGCGCCAGCAGCTTGGGCGACATCTTGAACACTGAAGCTTTCTTT CASSLGDILNTEAFF
TRBJ1-6 TRBD1 TRBV9 NA TGTGCCAGCAGCGTAGTGGGACAGGGGACTTCACCCCTCCACTTT CASSVVGQGTSPLHF
TRBJ1-3 NA TRBV27 NA TGTGCCAGCAGGGCAAGCTCTGGAAACACCATATATTTT CASRASSGNTIYF
TRBJ1-2 NA TRBV28 NA TGTGCCAGCAGATCCGGACAGCTCTCTGGCTACACCTTC CASRSGQLSGYTF
TRBJ1-5 NA TRBV3-1/TRBV3-2 NA TGTGCCAGCAGCCCCGGGGGGAATCAGCCCCAGCATTTT CASSPGGNQPQHF
TRBJ1-1 NA TRBV29-1 NA TGCAGCGTTGAGGTCCATACAAGCACTGAAGCTTTCTTT CSVEVHTSTEAFF
TRBJ2-7 TRBD2 TRBV7-2 NA TGTGCCAGCAGCTTAGCGGGACTAGCGGGCCACGAGCAGTACTTC CASSLAGLAGHEQYF
TRBJ2-2 NA TRBV7-8 many TGTGCCAGCAGCAAAGTCGTGGGGCCCAACACCGGGGAGCTGTTTTTT CASSKVVGPNTGELFF
TRBJ1-5 NA TRBV28 once TGTGCCAGCAGTTTAACAGGGCGACAGCCCCAGCATTTT CASSLTGRQPQHF
TRBJ2-5 NA TRBV5-1 NA TGCGCCAGCAGCTTGGCCGACGGGGTCCGAGAGACCCAGTACTTC CASSLADGVRETQYF
TRBJ1-1 NA TRBV30 NA TGTGCCTGGAGTGTATGGGTGGGAGGGAACACTGAAGCTTTCTTT CAWSVWVGGNTEAFF
TRBJ1-2 TRBD1 TRBV6-2/TRBV6-3 NA TGTGCCAGCAGTTACTCCCGGGACAGGGGAAACTATGGCTACACCTTC CASSYSRDRGNYGYTF
TRBJ1-5 NA TRBV19 NA TGTGCCAGTAAGGGTAGGGCAGGGTTTGATCAGCCCCAGCATTTT CASKGRAGFDQPQHF
TRBJ1-6 TRBD1 TRBV7-9 NA TGTGCCAGCAGCAGCAGGGGACAGGATAATTCACCCCTCCACTTT CASSSRGQDNSPLHF
TRBJ1-2 NA TRBV6-5 NA TGTGCCAGCAGTTCTACCCGGGACACCAAATACTATGGCTACACCTTC CASSSTRDTKYYGYTF
TRBJ2-7 NA TRBV6-5 NA TGTGCCAGCAGTTACGGCGGACTTTACGAGCAGTACTTC CASSYGGLYEQYF
TRBJ1-1 NA TRBV14 NA TGTGCCAGCAGCCAATTAACAGGGCGAGGGGCGACTGAAGCTTTCTTT CASSQLTGRGATEAFF
TRBJ2-7 NA TRBV7-3 NA TGTGCCAGCAGCTTTGGTTCCGGCTACGAGCAGTACTTC CASSFGSGYEQYF
TRBJ2-7 TRBD1 TRBV7-9 once TGTGCCAGCAGCTACCGACAGGGGTCAGAGCAGTACTTC CASSYRQGSEQYF
TRBJ1-2 TRBD1 TRBV19 NA TGTGCCAGTAGTATAGATCTGGACAGGGGTAACTATGGCTACACCTTC CASSIDLDRGNYGYTF
TRBJ2-7 TRBD1 TRBV11-2 NA TGTGCCAGCAGCTTAGGGCAGGGGGCGAGCTACGAGCAGTACTTC CASSLGQGASYEQYF
TRBJ1-1 TRBD1 TRBV2 NA TGTGCCAGCAGGAACAGGGGGCAGAACACTGAAGCTTTCTTT CASRNRGQNTEAFF
TRBJ2-5 NA TRBV4-1 once TGCGCCAGCAGGGGGGAACTAGTCAGGGGAGAGACCCAGTACTTC CASRGELVRGETQYF
TRBJ2-3 NA TRBV6-5 once TGTGCCAGCAGTTACACTTCAGCACAGGCAGATACGCAGTATTTT CASSYTSAQADTQYF
TRBJ1-4 NA TRBV3-1/TRBV3-2 few TGTGCCAGCAGCCAAGCGAATATGATGGGACTTCCAACTAATGAAAAACTGTTTTTT CASSQANMMGLPTNEKLFF
TRBJ1-1 TRBD1 TRBV6-5 NA TGTGCCAGCAGTCGGACAGGGTTTATGAACACTGAAGCTTTCTTT CASSRTGFMNTEAFF
TRBJ1-1 NA TRBV6-6 NA TGTGCCAGCAGTTACCCCGAACAGGCGACTGAAGCTTTCTTT CASSYPEQATEAFF
TRBJ2-7 TRBD1 TRBV2 NA TGTGCCAGCAGTCCCGGGACAGGGAACGAGCAGTACTTC CASSPGTGNEQYF
TRBJ1-3 TRBD1 TRBV18 NA TGTGCCAGCTCACCATCCGGACAGGGGAACGGAAACACCATATATTTT CASSPSGQGNGNTIYF
TRBJ2-3 TRBD2 TRBV12-5 NA TGTGCTAGTGGTTTGCATCTAGCGGGATACGCCACTAGCACAGATACGCAGTATTTT CASGLHLAGYATSTDTQYF
TRBJ2-1 TRBD2 TRBV19 NA TGTGCCAGTAGTATGGCGGGGGGGGCTGAGCAGTTCTTC CASSMAGGAEQFF
TRBJ2-7 TRBD1 TRBV19 NA TGTGCCAGTAGTCGTGTCAGGGGGAGCTCCTACGAGCAGTACTTC CASSRVRGSSYEQYF
TRBJ2-7 NA TRBV4-3 NA TGCGCCAGCAGCCAAGACAAAGCTTACTCCTACGAGCAGTACTTC CASSQDKAYSYEQYF
TRBJ2-3 NA TRBV30 NA TGTGCCTGGAGTTCGACGGGGGTCACAGATACGCAGTATTTT CAWSSTGVTDTQYF
TRBJ2-1 TRBD1 TRBV7-9 NA TGTGCCAGCAGCTCTAGGGACCCGGGACAGGGGTACAATGAGCAGTTCTTC CASSSRDPGQGYNEQFF
TRBJ1-5 TRBD1 TRBV18 NA TGTGCCAGCTCACCGGGACAGGGACGTCAGCCCCAGCATTTT CASSPGQGRQPQHF
TRBJ1-2 TRBD1 TRBV2 NA TGTGCCAGCAGTGAACTGGGAGGACAGGGGAAGGGTGGCTACACCTTC CASSELGGQGKGGYTF
TRBJ2-7 TRBD1 TRBV9 NA TGTGCCAGCAGCGCAGGGACAGGGGGGGACTACGAGCAGTACTTC CASSAGTGGDYEQYF
TRBJ2-3 TRBD2 TRBV4-1 NA TGCGCCAGCAGCCAAGATGGAGCGGGGGCCCAGCAAGATACGCAGTATTTT CASSQDGAGAQQDTQYF
TRBJ1-1 TRBD1 TRBV30 NA TGTGCCTGGGGGACAGGGTCGAACACTGAAGCTTTCTTT CAWGTGSNTEAFF
TRBJ2-3 NA TRBV7-9 few TGTGCCAGCAGGGAGGTGGGGGCCCCAGATACGCAGTATTTT CASREVGAPDTQYF
TRBJ2-7 NA TRBV28 NA TGTGCCAGCAGTTTGATGGGGGCCAAGCAGTACTTC CASSLMGAKQYF
TRBJ1-1 NA TRBV18 NA TGTGCCAGCCGACCAGCGGGGCACCCCCCTGAAGCTTTCTTT CASRPAGHPPEAFF